This T cell receptor (beta chain) is drawn from a study of shared clonotypes between healthy human individuals. From germline, CDR1 is MDHEN and CDR2 SYDVKM. V was cut by 3 bases and J by 3 bases, with 20 bases left in between. CDR3 length: 17 residues. Using immunoSEQ multiplex PCR, the repertoire was profiled, and TCRdb retains in-frame clones only, with some absent. The data contain over a million clones, around 97% of them singletons. The sequenced material came from naive CD4+ T cells sorted from blood. Subset of the sample: CD45RA+ positively selected. The TCR comes from a man younger than 45 in good health. The J gene is TRBJ1-2, the V gene TRBV28; D is possibly TRBD1 (6 bases). The CDR3 here is CASSFRQGFDLDYGYTF. DNA of the CDR3: TGTGCCAGCAGTTTTCGGCAGGGGTTTGATCTCGACTATGGCTACACCTTC.